Each of the 26 T cell receptor beta chains below was sequenced from the same sample in a study of T cells in localized non-small cell lung cancer. Repertoires were generated with immunoSEQ multiplex PCR, while TCRdb's copy carries only in-frame clones and drops some. This table holds approximately 52,000 clones, 75% to 90% found once. Sequenced material: peripheral blood, taken before any cancer treatment. These receptors were collected from a male donor older than 55 with stage III squamous cell lung carcinoma.

This clone was found once. The chain carries TRBV29-1 and TRBJ1-5, with TRBD1 as a possible D gene (5 bases). The CDR3 is 13 residues long. V shed 3 bases and J shed 6 bases, with 12 bases lying between them. Germline V gene lookup returns CDR1 SQVTM and CDR2 ANQGSEA. The CDR3 region has the DNA TGCAGCGTTGAGGGGCAGGGAGGTCAGCCCCAGCATTTT. As protein: CSVEGQGGQPQHF.

This clone was detected only once. The rearrangement joins TRBV18 to TRBJ1-6; 9 bases are a match to TRBD1. V lost 3 bases, J lost 9 bases, and 0 bases stayed unmatched. Germline assignment: CDR1 KGHSH and CDR2 LQKENI. The CDR3 has 13 residues. Here the CDR3 DNA reads TGTGCCAGCTCACCGGACAGGGGTTCACCCCTCCACTTT. Translating it yields CASSPDRGSPLHF.

The CDR3 DNA follows: TGTGCCAGCAATTGGGACACCGGGCGGGAAAAACTGTTTTTT. Translated, it gives CASNWDTGREKLFF. The chain employs TRBV2 and TRBJ1-4, with D possibly being TRBD1 (6 bases). The CDR3 sequence is 14 residues long. The germline V gene encodes CDR1 SNHLY and CDR2 FYNNEI. The ends were cut back, 7 bases at V and 8 bases at J, with 17 bases in the middle.

CDR3 in DNA: TGTGCCAGCAGCTCCACCGGGGCTCCCCGGAATGAGCAGTTCTTC. This translates into CASSSTGAPRNEQFF. The J gene is TRBJ2-1, the V gene TRBV7-9, with D perhaps matching TRBD1 or TRBD2 (5 bases each). CDR3 length: 15 amino acids. Trimming removed 4 bases from V and 7 bases from J, with 17 bases in between. Germline CDR1 and CDR2: SEHNR and FQNEAQ (reference sequence).

The chain carries TRBV7-3 and TRBJ2-5, with 8 bases that match TRBD2. V was clipped by 5 bases and J by 5 bases; unmatched bases: 7. The CDR3 is 14 amino acids. From germline, CDR1 is SGHTA and CDR2 FQGTGA. Here the CDR3 reads CASSAAGGRETQYF. The CDR3 region has the DNA TGTGCCAGCAGCGCCGCGGGGGGTCGGGAGACCCAGTACTTC.

This clone was seen a few times. The V and J genes are TRBV18 and TRBJ2-1, with D unresolved. This CDR3 is built from 15 residues. CDR1 and CDR2 (germline): KGHSH, LQKENI. V was pared by 3 bases and J by 0 bases, with 9 bases between. The CDR3 region is CASSPGSSSYNEQFF. CDR3 sequence (DNA): TGTGCCAGCTCACCGGGAAGTAGCTCCTACAATGAGCAGTTCTTC.

This clone occurred a few times. The V and J genes are TRBV19 and TRBJ1-5, with D perhaps TRBD1 (6 bases). V lost 3 bases and J lost 10, with 16 bases in between. From germline, CDR1 is LNHDA and CDR2 SQIVND (reference sequence). CDR3 length: 14 residues. As DNA, the CDR3 is TGTGCCAGTAGTATTCTTAAACAGGGAGCTCCCCAGCATTTT. It codes for CASSILKQGAPQHF. The full variable domain, in which reference TRBV19 and TRBJ1-5 provide the parts outside the CDR3, is DGGITQSPKYLFRKEGQNVTLSCEQNLNHDAMYWYRQDPGQGLRLIYYSQIVNDFQKGDIAEGYSVSREKKESFPLTVTSAQKNPTAFYLCASSILKQGAPQHFGDGTRLSIL.

In this sample, this clone turned up a few times. V usage is TRBV4-3 and J usage is TRBJ2-2, with TRBD2 matching 15 bases. V was pared by 2 bases and J by 3 bases, with 7 bases of the junction left unmatched. Germline assignment: CDR1 LGHNA and CDR2 YSLEER. CDR3 size: 19 residues. The CDR3 sequence: CASSQMTGTSGGYTGELFF. CDR3 sequence (DNA): TGCGCCAGCAGCCAAATGACCGGGACTAGCGGGGGGTACACCGGGGAGCTGTTTTTT.

This sequence joins TRBV7-7 and TRBJ2-1; TRBD2 is a possible D gene (5 bases). The V gene's germline CDR1 is SSHAT and CDR2 FNYEAQ (reference sequence). This CDR3 is built from 15 residues. The ends were cut back, 1 base at V and 5 bases at J, with 12 bases in the middle. The CDR3 DNA reads as TGTGCCAGCAGCTTAGGAAGCGGAGTGAACAATGAGCAGTTCTTC. It codes for CASSLGSGVNNEQFF.

This clone has just a few counts. The chain uses TRBV7-3 and TRBJ1-1; no reliable D call. The germline CDR1 and CDR2 sequences are SGHTA and FQGTGA. The CDR3 contains 13 residues. The ends were cut back, 0 bases at V and 11 bases at J, with 13 bases in the middle. This chain's CDR3 is CASSLTRAGRAFF. CDR3 bases: TGTGCCAGCAGCTTAACGAGGGCTGGTCGGGCTTTCTTT.

The rearrangement uses TRBV7-9 and TRBJ1-1; D unclear. The CDR3 covers 12 residues. From germline, CDR1 is SEHNR and CDR2 FQNEAQ (reference sequence). V was cut by 5 bases and J by 4 bases, with 8 bases left in between. CDR3 sequence (DNA): TGTGCCAGCAGCCCACCCATCACTGAAGCTTTCTTT. Amino acid sequence: CASSPPITEAFF.

The rearrangement joins TRBV27 to TRBJ1-1, with 7 bases aligning to TRBD1. Germline CDR1 reads MNHEY; CDR2 reads SMNVEV (reference sequence). The length of the CDR3 is 15 residues. V dropped 2 bases and J dropped 2; count of bases not matched to a gene: 5. CDR3 nucleotide sequence: TGTGCCAGCAGTTTAGGAGGGACAGTAAACACTGAAGCTTTCTTT. Its protein product is CASSLGGTVNTEAFF.

The V and J genes are TRBV15 and TRBJ2-1, with 9 bases lining up with TRBD2. Trimming removed 0 bases from V and 6 bases from J; junction bases left unmatched: 9. The V gene's germline CDR1 is LNHNV and CDR2 YYDKDF (reference sequence). The CDR3 contains 17 residues. The CDR3 nucleotides read TGTGCCACCAGCAGAGATGGGAGTAGCGGGAGCGGCAATGAGCAGTTCTTC. Protein product: CATSRDGSSGSGNEQFF.

The CDR3 nucleotides read TGTGCCAGCAGGATGGGGGGGACCTACGAGCAGTACTTC. It encodes CASRMGGTYEQYF. The V call is TRBV28, the J call TRBJ2-7; 7 bases are shared with TRBD2. Germline V gives CDR1 MDHEN, CDR2 SYDVKM. J was trimmed by 2 bases and V by 6 bases; bases with no gene match: 4. The CDR3 length is 13 residues.

The chain recombines TRBV18 with TRBJ2-1; D gene uncertain. The V end was cut by 1 base, the J end by 0 bases, with 10 bases between. CDR1 is KGHSH and CDR2 is LQKENI in the germline V gene. This CDR3 is 16 amino acids long. CDR3 protein: CASSPQGRSSYNEQFF. As DNA, the CDR3 is TGTGCCAGCTCACCACAAGGACGGAGCTCCTACAATGAGCAGTTCTTC.

CDR3 region: CASSTGHEQYF. The CDR3 DNA sequence: TGTGCCAGCAGCACCGGACATGAGCAGTACTTC. The chain is built from TRBV7-2 and TRBJ2-7; D is perhaps TRBD1 (5 bases). The CDR3 has 11 residues. Germline V CDR1 and CDR2: SGHTA, FQGNSA. The germline V and J ends were trimmed by 5 bases and 7 bases, with 9 bases remaining between them.

This chain joins TRBV27 and TRBJ1-5; D might be TRBD1 (5 bases). Germline V CDR1 and CDR2: MNHEY, SMNVEV (reference sequence). Trimming removed 5 bases from V and 8 bases from J, with 16 bases in between. The CDR3 extends over 14 amino acids. The CDR3 sequence: CASSTRAGPEPQHF. CDR3 DNA: TGTGCCAGCAGTACCCGGGCGGGACCCGAGCCCCAGCATTTT.

This clone is a singleton in its sample. The chain couples TRBV4-2 to TRBJ2-5; 8 bases align to TRBD2. The V segment lost 2 bases and the J segment 4 bases; nucleotides outside the gene matches: 9. Germline values: CDR1 LGHNA, CDR2 YNFKEQ. There are 16 residues in the CDR3. The CDR3 sequence is CASSQSGGARGETQYF. The CDR3 coding sequence is TGTGCCAGCAGCCAATCGGGGGGGGCGCGGGGAGAGACCCAGTACTTC.

V and J are TRBV27 and TRBJ2-1; 8 bases agree with TRBD2. This CDR3 region has 14 residues. V was clipped by 4 bases and J by 5 bases; unmatched bases: 4. The germline CDR1 and CDR2 sequences are MNHEY and SMNVEV (reference sequence). The CDR3 nucleotides are TGTGCCAGCAGTTCGGGGGGGTCCCACAATGAGCAGTTCTTC. Its translation: CASSSGGSHNEQFF.

V and J are TRBV2 and TRBJ2-2; TRBD1 agrees at 8 bases. V trimming: 6 bases; J trimming: 2 bases; junction bases outside the gene matches: 2. CDR3 length: 14 amino acids. From germline, CDR1 is SNHLY and CDR2 FYNNEI. In DNA form, the CDR3 reads TGTGCCAGCAGACAGGGGGTAAACACCGGGGAGCTGTTTTTT. This sequence encodes CASRQGVNTGELFF.

The V and J genes are TRBV18 and TRBJ2-7; perhaps TRBD1 as D (6 bases). This CDR3 is built from 14 residues. Per the germline V gene, CDR1 is KGHSH and CDR2 is LQKENI. V lost 3 bases and J 7 bases, leaving 16 bases between the germline ends. CDR3 sequence: CASSPPSYREEQYF. For the CDR3, the DNA is TGTGCCAGCTCACCCCCAAGTTACAGGGAGGAGCAGTACTTC.

The chain uses TRBV6-4 and TRBJ1-2, with TRBD1 matching over 10 bases. Germline CDR1 is MRHNA and CDR2 is SNTAGT. This CDR3 contains 14 residues. Trimming removed 8 bases from V and 4 bases from J; junction bases left unmatched: 7. CDR3 DNA sequence: TGTGCCAGCCGAGGGGACAGGGGCTCCTATGGCTACACCTTC. This encodes CASRGDRGSYGYTF.

Of note for this clone: The junction shows a germline mismatch at one end, possibly a read error. The CDR3 DNA follows: TGTGCCAGCAGCCAAGGGACAGGTTCTCGGAACATCGGGGAGCTGTTTTTT. This codes for CASSQGTGSRNIGELFF. V is TRBV4-2 and J is TRBJ2-2, with 7 bases fitting TRBD1. This CDR3 has 17 amino acids. Germline CDR1 LGHNA, CDR2 YNFKEQ.

The CDR3 sequence: CASGLLHPLNTEAFF. The DNA of the CDR3 is TGTGCTAGTGGTTTATTACACCCTTTGAACACTGAAGCTTTCTTT. The gene calls are TRBV12-5 and TRBJ1-1, with D unclear. The CDR3 contains 15 residues. V shed 3 bases and J shed 0 bases, with 11 bases lying between them. Germline V CDR1 and CDR2: LGHNT, FRNRAP. The full variable domain, in which reference TRBV12-5 and TRBJ1-1 provide the parts outside the CDR3, is DARVTQTPRHKVTEMGQEVTMRCQPILGHNTVFWYRQTMMQGLELLAYFRNRAPLDDSGMPKDRFSAEMPDATLATLKIQPSEPRDSAVYFCASGLLHPLNTEAFFGQGTRLTVV.

The genes are TRBV5-1 and TRBJ1-4; no clear D. This CDR3 region has 14 residues. CDR1 is SGHRS and CDR2 is YFSETQ in the germline V gene. Deletions cut 0 bases from V and 5 bases from J, with 8 bases between. The CDR3 spells CASSLADGNEKLFF. CDR3 coding DNA: TGCGCCAGCAGCTTGGCCGACGGGAATGAAAAACTGTTTTTT.

DNA for the CDR3: TGCGCCAGCAGCCATACGAACACCGGGGAGCTGTTTTTT. Its protein is CASSHTNTGELFF. The rearrangement joins TRBV4-1 to TRBJ2-2; D gene unclear. There are 13 residues in the CDR3. Germline CDR1 MGHRA, CDR2 YSYEKL. Trimming pared 3 bases from V and 0 bases from J, leaving 2 bases between.